The next 24 T cell receptor beta chains were all read from a single sample in a study of blood T cell repertoires in COVID-19. Only in-frame clones appear in the TCRdb table, and some are missing; sequencing was by immunoSEQ multiplex PCR. The profile shows 110,000 to 150,000 clones, 79% of them singletons. The sample consisted of peripheral blood. These receptors were collected from a man aged 60 to 75 with acute or convalescent COVID-19.

This clone was observed a handful of times. The chain uses TRBV20-1 and TRBJ2-7; no firm D call. Germline CDR1 DFQATT, CDR2 SNEGSKA (reference sequence). The CDR3 spans 11 residues. V shed 0 bases and J shed 7 bases, with 7 bases lying between them. This CDR3 is CSARELEEQYF. The CDR3, as DNA: TGCAGTGCTAGAGAGTTAGAGGAGCAGTACTTC.

The rearrangement joins TRBV19 to TRBJ2-1, with D possibly TRBD2 on 6 matching bases. CDR3 length equals 14 residues. CDR1 is LNHDA, CDR2 SQIVND, per germline (reference sequence). Trimming shortened V by 5 bases and J by 15 bases, and 23 bases separated the two germline ends. As DNA, the CDR3 is TGTGCCAGTAGTCCCCGGGACTCGAAATGGATAGGGTTCTTC. Translating it yields CASSPRDSKWIGFF.

The chain combines TRBV29-1 with TRBJ1-1; the D is unclear. V was shortened by 1 base and J by 9 bases, with 9 bases between the two germline ends. Germline assignment: CDR1 SQVTM and CDR2 ANQGSEA. The CDR3 sequence is 11 residues long. The CDR3 protein is CSVEVETQAFF. The CDR3 coding sequence is TGCAGCGTTGAAGTCGAGACTCAAGCTTTCTTT. Full variable domain (rest looked up from reference TRBV29-1 and TRBJ1-1): SAVISQKPSRDICQRGTSLTIQCQVDSQVTMMFWYRQQPGQSLTLIATANQGSEATYESGFVIDKFPISRPNLTFSTLTVSNMSPEDSSIYLCSVEVETQAFFGQGTRLTVV.

The CDR3 DNA reads TGCGCCAGCAGCTTGGATCCCACGAGTCAGCCCCAGCATTTT. Protein: CASSLDPTSQPQHF. The genes are TRBV5-1 and TRBJ1-5; no reliable D call. This CDR3 spans 14 amino acids. Per the germline V gene, CDR1 is SGHRS and CDR2 is YFSETQ. V was shortened by 0 bases and J by 6 bases, with 10 bases between the two germline ends.

CDR3 protein: CAWRQGYNSPLHF. CDR3 nucleotide sequence: TGTGCCTGGAGACAGGGTTATAATTCACCCCTCCACTTT. This chain uses TRBV30 with TRBJ1-6, with D possibly being TRBD1 (6 bases). The CDR3 runs to 13 residues. V shed 3 bases and J shed 4 bases, with 7 bases lying between them. Germline values: CDR1 GTSNPN, CDR2 SVGIG (reference sequence).

The chain has TRBV28 and TRBJ2-5; TRBD1 aligns across 7 bases. Losses at the gene ends were 5 bases for V and 2 bases for J; bases not matched to a gene: 11. The CDR3 is 16 residues long. CDR1 is MDHEN, CDR2 SYDVKM, per germline. This chain's CDR3 is CASSPRLGQRQETQYF. The CDR3 DNA reads TGTGCCAGCAGTCCTCGTTTGGGACAGAGACAAGAGACCCAGTACTTC.

V usage is TRBV12-3 or TRBV12-4 and J usage is TRBJ1-6; D call uncertain. Trimming removed 5 bases at V and 7 bases at J, with 9 bases between. There are 13 residues in the CDR3. In nucleotides, the CDR3 is TGTGCCAGCAGTCCCAGGTTAAATTCACCCCTCCACTTT. The encoded protein is CASSPRLNSPLHF.

The rearrangement joins TRBV11-1 to TRBJ2-2; 9 bases align to TRBD1. The CDR3 has 15 residues. J was trimmed by 8 bases and V by 1 base; bases with no gene match: 5. Germline values: CDR1 SGHAT, CDR2 FQDESV (reference sequence). CDR3 sequence (DNA): TGTGCCAGCAGCTTAGGGGACAGGGTCCAGGGGGAGCTGTTTTTT. It translates to CASSLGDRVQGELFF.

The V gene is TRBV28, the J gene TRBJ1-2; D ambiguous. The germline V gene encodes CDR1 MDHEN and CDR2 SYDVKM. The CDR3 loop spans 13 amino acids. Trimming shortened V by 10 bases and J by 3 bases, and 15 bases separated the two germline ends. CDR3 bases: TGTGCCACCCTCGCGGCTGTGGACTATGGCTACACCTTC. Translating it yields CATLAAVDYGYTF.

The gene calls are TRBV3-1 (or the pseudogene TRBV3-2) and TRBJ1-1, with D tentatively TRBD1 (6 bases). The length of the CDR3 is 14 residues. Germline values: CDR1 LGHDT, CDR2 YNNKEL (reference sequence). Deletions cut 7 bases from V and 0 bases from J, with 12 bases between. CDR3: CASTGETMNTEAFF. CDR3 sequence (DNA): TGTGCCAGCACAGGGGAAACTATGAACACTGAAGCTTTCTTT.

The chain recombines TRBV7-2 with TRBJ2-3, with 11 bases lining up with TRBD2. The germline gives CDR1 SGHTA, CDR2 FQGNSA. Germline trimming cut 1 base from V and 5 bases from J; bases unmatched to any gene: 5. The CDR3 is 16 residues long. CDR3 residues: CASSLGSGRALDTQYF. CDR3 coding DNA: TGTGCCAGCAGCTTAGGTAGCGGGAGGGCCTTAGATACGCAGTATTTT.

This clone was seen a few times. As DNA, the CDR3 is TGCGCCAGCAGCCTAAAGGGACTGACGAACACTGAAGCTTTCTTT. The encoded protein is CASSLKGLTNTEAFF. The chain couples TRBV4-1 to TRBJ1-1; tentatively, D is TRBD1 (5 bases). V was clipped by 4 bases and J by 1 base, with 13 bases between them. Germline assignment: CDR1 MGHRA and CDR2 YSYEKL. The CDR3 runs 15 residues.

This chain joins TRBV19 and TRBJ1-5, with 8 bases that match TRBD1. Trimming removed 4 bases from V and 6 bases from J; junction bases left unmatched: 8. The V gene's germline CDR1 is LNHDA and CDR2 SQIVND (reference sequence). The CDR3 loop spans 15 amino acids. The CDR3 sequence: CASSTPGQGGQPQHF. In DNA, the CDR3 is TGTGCCAGTAGTACCCCTGGACAGGGTGGTCAGCCCCAGCATTTT.

The rearrangement joins TRBV29-1 to TRBJ2-7; TRBD1 matches 9 bases. The germline V gene encodes CDR1 SQVTM and CDR2 ANQGSEA. The CDR3 contains 13 residues. The V segment lost 7 bases and the J segment 7 bases; nucleotides outside the gene matches: 11. The CDR3 bases are TGCAGCGCCCCGGGACAGGGAAAGGGGGAGCAGTACTTC. As protein: CSAPGQGKGEQYF.

The chain uses TRBV3-1 (or the pseudogene TRBV3-2) and TRBJ2-7; 11 bases are shared with TRBD1. The V gene end was trimmed by 7 bases and the J gene end by 2 bases; junction bases not matched to a gene: 10. CDR3 length: 16 amino acids. The germline V gene has CDR1 LGHDT and CDR2 YNNKEL (reference sequence). CDR3 nucleotides: TGTGCCAGCACCACAGGTTCGGGACAGGGGGCCTACGAGCAGTACTTC. Translation: CASTTGSGQGAYEQYF.

The chain employs TRBV2 and TRBJ1-4; TRBD1 matches at 9 bases. Germline lookup yields CDR1 SNHLY and CDR2 FYNNEI. V shed 6 bases, J shed 7 bases, and the junction held 6 bases outside the gene matches. The CDR3 sequence is 14 residues long. CDR3 sequence (DNA): TGTGCCAGCAGGGTACAGGGGGCGAGTGAAAAACTGTTTTTT. It specifies CASRVQGASEKLFF. The full variable domain, with the rest looked up from reference TRBV2 and TRBJ1-4, is EPEVTQTPSHQVTQMGQEVILRCVPISNHLYFYWYRQILGQKVEFLVSFYNNEISEKSEIFDDQFSVERPDGSNFTLKIRSTKLEDSAMYFCASRVQGASEKLFFGSGTQLSVL.

The genes are TRBV9 and TRBJ1-1; D ambiguous. Trimming stripped 5 bases from V and 1 base from J, with 9 bases between. The CDR3 sequence is 13 residues long. CDR1 SGDLS and CDR2 YYNGEE come from the germline V gene. The chain's CDR3 is CASSPGGNTEAFF. CDR3 nucleotide sequence: TGTGCCAGCAGTCCGGGAGGGAACACTGAAGCTTTCTTT.

This rearrangement joins TRBV7-2 to TRBJ2-2; maybe TRBD2 (6 bases). The CDR3 is 14 residues long. CDR1 and CDR2 from the germline V gene are SGHTA and FQGNSA. Trimming removed 5 bases at V and 9 bases at J, with 16 bases between. DNA of the CDR3: TGTGCCAGCAGCGCGGGACCTCAGGGCCGGGAGCTGTTTTTT. Translating it yields CASSAGPQGRELFF. The full variable domain, completed using reference TRBV7-2 and TRBJ2-2, is GAGVSQSPSNKVTEKGKDVELRCDPISGHTALYWYRQSLGQGLEFLIYFQGNSAPDKSGLPSDRFSAERTGGSVSTLTIQRTQQEDSAVYLCASSAGPQGRELFFGEGSRLTVL.

The J gene is TRBJ2-3, the V gene TRBV5-1; 11 nucleotides agree with TRBD2. The CDR3 is made up of 16 amino acids. Germline assignment: CDR1 SGHRS and CDR2 YFSETQ. V shed 3 bases, J shed 3 bases, and the junction held 6 bases outside the gene matches. CDR3: CASSSGTSGATDTQYF. The CDR3 DNA reads TGCGCCAGCAGCTCCGGGACTAGCGGAGCTACAGATACGCAGTATTTT.

The chain links TRBV19 to TRBJ2-2; maybe TRBD1 (6 bases). The V end lost 3 bases, the J end lost 3 bases, and 14 bases lay between the germline ends. The CDR3 loop spans 16 amino acids. Germline values: CDR1 LNHDA, CDR2 SQIVND (reference sequence). CDR3 amino acids: CASSIRGRGYTGELFF. The CDR3, as DNA: TGTGCCAGTAGTATCCGGGGCAGGGGCTACACCGGGGAGCTGTTTTTT.

The V call is TRBV11-3, the J call TRBJ2-5; 9 nucleotides line up with TRBD1. This CDR3 region has 14 residues. The V segment lost 6 bases and the J segment 5 bases; nucleotides outside the gene matches: 7. From germline, CDR1 is SGHNT and CDR2 YENEEA. In DNA form, the CDR3 reads TGTGCCAGCAGTTCCAACAGGGGGCGGGAGACCCAGTACTTC. This codes for CASSSNRGRETQYF.

The count of this clone is one. The junction departs from the called germline gene at one end, perhaps through a read error. This chain joins TRBV6-5 and TRBJ2-7; D unresolved. The germline V gene encodes CDR1 MNHEY and CDR2 SVGAGI. The CDR3 has 12 amino acids. This chain's CDR3 is CATAVASFEQYF. The CDR3 bases are TGTGCCACCGCGGTAGCTTCCTTCGAGCAGTACTTC.

The V gene is TRBV11-2, the J gene TRBJ1-3, with D possibly TRBD1 on 5 matching bases. Trimming removed 6 bases at V and 0 bases at J, with 12 bases between. CDR1 and CDR2 from the germline V gene are SGHAT and FQNNGV. The CDR3 spans 15 residues. In nucleotides, the CDR3 is TGTGCCAGCAGTTCGACAGTCAGCTCTGGAAACACCATATATTTT. This gives the protein CASSSTVSSGNTIYF. The full variable domain, rest sourced from reference TRBV11-2 and TRBJ1-3, is EAGVAQSPRYKIIEKRQSVAFWCNPISGHATLYWYQQILGQGPKLLIQFQNNGVVDDSQLPKDRFSAERLKGVDSTLKIQPAKLEDSAVYLCASSSTVSSGNTIYFGEGSWLTVV.

CDR3 DNA: TGTGCCAGCAGCAAAAGGAGCGGGGCTGGTCCCGGTTTGTGTGGCTATGGCTACACCTTC. Amino acids: CASSKRSGAGPGLCGYGYTF. The J gene is TRBJ1-2, the V gene TRBV21-1. TRBV21-1 is a pseudogene segment. This CDR3 is built from 20 residues.